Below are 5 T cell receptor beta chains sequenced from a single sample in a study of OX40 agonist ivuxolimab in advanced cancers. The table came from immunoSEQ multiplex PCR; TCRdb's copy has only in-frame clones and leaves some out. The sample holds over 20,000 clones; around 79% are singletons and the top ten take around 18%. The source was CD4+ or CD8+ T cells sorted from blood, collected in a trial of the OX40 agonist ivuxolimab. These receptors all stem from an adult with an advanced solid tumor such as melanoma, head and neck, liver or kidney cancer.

The CDR3 DNA sequence: TGTGCCAGCAGCTTCGGGACAGGGGGTTTGGGGGAAAAACTGTTTTTT. Protein: CASSFGTGGLGEKLFF. This chain links TRBV7-9 with TRBJ1-4, with 11 bases that match TRBD1. Germline V CDR1 and CDR2: SEHNR, FQNEAQ (reference sequence). The CDR3 consists of 16 residues. The ends lost 3 bases at V and 8 bases at J; junction bases unmatched: 8.

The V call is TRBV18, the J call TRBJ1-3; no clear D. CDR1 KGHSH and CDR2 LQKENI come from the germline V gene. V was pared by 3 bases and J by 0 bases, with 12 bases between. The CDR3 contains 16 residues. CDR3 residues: CASSPSRMSSGNTIYF. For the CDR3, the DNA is TGTGCCAGCTCACCGTCGCGGATGAGCTCTGGAAACACCATATATTTT.

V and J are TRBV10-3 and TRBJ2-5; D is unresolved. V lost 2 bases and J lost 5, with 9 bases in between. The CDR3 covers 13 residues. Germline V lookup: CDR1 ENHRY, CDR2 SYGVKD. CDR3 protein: CAISEPARETQYF. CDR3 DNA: TGTGCCATCAGTGAGCCCGCACGGGAGACCCAGTACTTC.

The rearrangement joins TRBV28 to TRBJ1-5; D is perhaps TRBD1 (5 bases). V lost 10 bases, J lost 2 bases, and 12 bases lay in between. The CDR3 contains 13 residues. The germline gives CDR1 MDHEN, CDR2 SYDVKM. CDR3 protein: CATQTAGNQPQHF. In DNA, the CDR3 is TGTGCCACCCAGACAGCGGGCAATCAGCCCCAGCATTTT.

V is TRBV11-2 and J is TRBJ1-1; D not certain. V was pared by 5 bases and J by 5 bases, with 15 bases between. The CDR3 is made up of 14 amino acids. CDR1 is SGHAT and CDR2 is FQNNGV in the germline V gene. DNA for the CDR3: TGTGCCAGCAGCCCAGAAGTTCCGGGGACTGAAGCTTTCTTT. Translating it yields CASSPEVPGTEAFF.